This is a list of T cell receptor beta chains from one sample in a study of cytomegalovirus exposure and HLA in healthy donors. The assay was immunoSEQ multiplex PCR, and TCRdb's table has in-frame clones only and misses some. The sample holds more than 140,000 clones; 60% to 80% are singletons and the top ten take about 1.7%. Material: PBMCs. These receptors were taken from a female donor in good health and CMV-seronegative. Each CDR3 is given with its conserved first and last residue. Clone size, where shown, is once, few, many, or a class for clones that have expanded.

clone size	V gene	CDR3 protein
.	TRBV6-6	CASSYFQDGAEAFF
.	TRBV5-1	CASSPGTAFRNNSPLHF
once	TRBV28	CASSSDRVGSYEQYF
few	TRBV6-5	CASSYSIAGNTEAFF
.	TRBV9	CASSVGGRAIRYTF
.	TRBV7-9	CASMWEPRYTQYF
.	TRBV9	CASSVEEYNEQFF
.	TRBV11-3	CASSYTGTGLDEQYF
.	TRBV28	CASIGAGLDTDTQYF
few	TRBV6-4	CASSGTSGAVNEQFF
.	TRBV9	CASSVAPGDNEQFF
.	TRBV5-4	CASRLIGGGDTQYF
few	TRBV6-1	CASSYNEAFF
.	TRBV5-6	CASSPKASGGPHQETQYF
once	TRBV5-4	CASADGLGSEETQYF
.	TRBV27	CASSLFPPQGTHLSNQPQHF
once	TRBV5-4	CASSGGGTGANVLTF
few	TRBV6-7	CASSLPAFEVGLSQPQHF
.	TRBV25-1	CASSRLDRPLEAFF
.	TRBV9	CASSVGPPGKDQPQHF
.	TRBV7-9	CASSPRLAGGTDNEQFF
.	TRBV27	CASSPGQGVPGANVLTF
.	TRBV6-5	CASKYGVTSTDTQYF
.	TRBV28	CASRPTGLNTEAFF
.	TRBV27	CASSSSPRTEAFF
.	TRBV27	CASSLNPHGTIRQPQHF
once	TRBV29-1	CSVWARDRGTTGELFF
few	TRBV5-4	CASSLGGWLAGNNEQFF
.	TRBV5-1	CASSLEVPYEQYF
.	TRBV5-1	CASTTGQGTTNTGELFF
.	TRBV6-1	CASSEEGTGHSPLHF
.	TRBV30	CAWSPGTRADRDTQYF
.	TRBV6-1	CASSVPRLEDGYTF
.	TRBV28	CASSLFAGAGSTYNEQFF
.	TRBV21-1	CASSGGRNYSGANVLTF
.	TRBV27	CASSRDRIYGYTF
.	TRBV6-5	CASSYSGGQGDTQYF
.	TRBV30	CAWSDEGLVIASKYF
.	TRBV29-1	CSVLGTGDYEQYF
few	TRBV10-3	CATGGDREWGYTF
.	TRBV11-2	CASSSLRGTKNIQYF
.	TRBV10-3	CAINLGQVLTDTQYF
.	TRBV30	CAWAPGTGELFF
few	TRBV7-2	CASSSGQGGSPLHF
.	TRBV5-1	CASSFEGEGADTQYF
.	TRBV5-4	CASSFGDIDNSPLHF
.	TRBV10-1	CASSEGTGVYEQYF
once	TRBV7-8	CASSLRSRTSGKIGETQYF
.	TRBV5-1	CASSLVASGSGVNEQFF
.	TRBV7-7	CASSPTGAGGTQETQYF
.	TRBV2	CASSERLGVETQYF
.	TRBV11-2	CASSFQAGAVTYEQYF
.	TRBV6-1	CASKGTVPYEQYF
few	TRBV30	CAWNPGSATEAFF
.	TRBV27	CASSLFRGGEQFF
.	TRBV14	CARGPRARLNEQYF
.	TRBV6-5	CASRPPEKVDNEQFF
.	TRBV6-5	CASSYSGQDRREQYF
.	TRBV27	CASSPRSAGGTNEQYF